Listed below are T cell receptor beta chains from one sample, sequenced in a study of PD-L1 blockade in urothelial cancer. Profiling relied on immunoSEQ multiplex PCR, and the TCRdb table lists in-frame clones only, not all of them. The data hold 72,000 or so clones, with around 87% observed a single time. Specimen: PBMCs, collected around atezolizumab (anti-PD-L1) treatment. These receptors all come from a man between 60 and 70 years old with urothelial cancer. The CDR3 runs from the conserved cysteine through the conserved F or W. A D gene is named only where the DNA matches it firmly. Expanded clones are given a class, and other clones once, few, many or no size at all.

size	V	J	D	DNA	CDR3
-	TRBV7-9	TRBJ1-2	TRBD1	TGTGCCAGCAGCTTGGCGGTCAGGGGGCTGTCTCACTATGGCTACACCTTC	CASSLAVRGLSHYGYTF
few	TRBV5-6	TRBJ1-5	TRBD1	TGTGCCAGCAGTCGGACAGGGGACAATCAGCCCCAGCATTTT	CASSRTGDNQPQHF
-	TRBV7-3	TRBJ2-7	-	TGTGCCAGCAGCAAAGGACAAGACTACGAGCAGTACTTC	CASSKGQDYEQYF
once	TRBV7-9	TRBJ2-5	TRBD2	TGTGCCAGCAGCTCAGGAATGGGGGAGGGGACCCAGTACTTC	CASSSGMGEGTQYF
-	TRBV19	TRBJ1-6	TRBD1	TGTGCCAGTAGTATTTCGGGACAGTCAAATTCACCCCTCCACTTT	CASSISGQSNSPLHF
-	TRBV11-3	TRBJ1-3	-	TGTGCCAGCAGCTTTTCACAGGGAAACACCATATATTTT	CASSFSQGNTIYF
-	TRBV2	TRBJ2-7	-	TGTGCCAGCAGTGATTGGCAGGGCTACGAGCAGTACTTC	CASSDWQGYEQYF
-	TRBV5-1	TRBJ1-2	-	TGCGCCAGCAGCTTGGATCCGGCTAACTATGGCTACACCTTC	CASSLDPANYGYTF
-	TRBV5-5	TRBJ2-2	TRBD1	TGTGCCAGCAGCTGGGGGACAGGGGATGCGACTACCGGGGAGCTGTTTTTT	CASSWGTGDATTGELFF
-	TRBV7-2	TRBJ1-4	-	TGTGCCAGCAGCTCCCAGGACATGGGAAAACTGTTTTTT	CASSSQDMGKLFF
-	TRBV4-2	TRBJ2-7	-	TGTGCCAGCAGCCAAGATCGGCGGGTAGGCGAGCAGTACTTC	CASSQDRRVGEQYF
-	TRBV28	TRBJ1-5	TRBD1	TGTGCCAGCAATTCCGGGACAGGTTATCAGCCCCAGCATTTT	CASNSGTGYQPQHF
-	TRBV7-7	TRBJ2-5	TRBD2	TGTGCTAGCAGCTGGGGACTAGCAGCCCAAGAGACCCAGTACTTC	CASSWGLAAQETQYF
once	TRBV2	TRBJ2-7	-	TGTGCCAGCACCCGTTTCCAGGGCTACGAGCAGTACTTC	CASTRFQGYEQYF
once	TRBV29-1	TRBJ2-7	-	TGCAGCGTTCACAGCAGCTACGAGCAGTACTTC	CSVHSSYEQYF
-	TRBV6-1	TRBJ1-4	TRBD1	TGTGCCAGCAGTTTTCGGACAGGGTATGAAAAACTGTTTTTT	CASSFRTGYEKLFF
-	TRBV4-2	TRBJ2-2	-	TGTGCCAGCAGCGTACGCCAAGGGGCAGACGGGGAGCTGTTTTTT	CASSVRQGADGELFF
-	TRBV21-1	TRBJ2-5	-	TGTGCCAGCAGCAAATCGAACGCGGTCGGGGAGACCCAGTACTTC	CASSKSNAVGETQYF
-	TRBV7-2	TRBJ2-7	TRBD2	TGTGCCAGCAGCTCTAGCGGGGGGCTATACGAGCAGTACTTC	CASSSSGGLYEQYF
-	TRBV19	TRBJ2-1	-	TGTGCCAGTAGTATCCAGGGAGGGGGGGGCAACAATGAGCAGTTCTTC	CASSIQGGGGNNEQFF
-	TRBV27	TRBJ1-2	-	TGTGCCAGCAGTAGGTCGGGGTATAGCTATGGCTACACCTTC	CASSRSGYSYGYTF
-	TRBV11-3	TRBJ2-7	TRBD1	TGTGCCAGCAAATTACAGGGGGCGCGTAACGAGCAGTACTTC	CASKLQGARNEQYF
-	TRBV4-2	TRBJ2-4	-	TGTGCCAGCAGCCTAACAGGGTGGGGAAACATTCAGTACTTC	CASSLTGWGNIQYF
-	TRBV7-9	TRBJ1-3	TRBD1	TGTGCCAGCAGCCACGGACAGGGGAGCTCTGGAAACACCATATATTTT	CASSHGQGSSGNTIYF
-	TRBV27	TRBJ2-5	-	TGTGCCAGCAGTTTTCGAGAGACCCAGTACTTC	CASSFRETQYF
-	TRBV19	TRBJ1-2	-	TGTGCCAGTAGTATTAGACAGACCTATGGCTACACCTTC	CASSIRQTYGYTF
-	TRBV7-2	TRBJ2-1	TRBD2	TGTGCCAGCAGCTCCCGACTAGCCAATGAGCAGTTCTTC	CASSSRLANEQFF
-	TRBV18	TRBJ1-1	-	TGTGCCAGCTCACCAGGCCGATCCCCTCGGAACACTGAAGCTTTCTTT	CASSPGRSPRNTEAFF
-	TRBV4-1	TRBJ1-3	TRBD1	TGCGCCAGCAGCCAAGGGTGGGACAGCTCTGGAAACACCATATATTTT	CASSQGWDSSGNTIYF
-	TRBV5-1	TRBJ2-7	-	TGCGCCAGCAGTAAATCTCAGGTGTGGGACGAGCAGTACTTC	CASSKSQVWDEQYF
-	TRBV9	TRBJ1-1	TRBD1	TGTGCCAGCAGCGTAGTACAGGGGGTTGGAACTGAAGCTTTCTTT	CASSVVQGVGTEAFF
-	TRBV4-1	TRBJ1-2	-	TGCGCCAGCAGCCAAGGTCGACAGCTAACGTTC	CASSQGRQLTF
-	TRBV4-1	TRBJ2-3	TRBD2	TGCGCCAGCAGCCAGCAAGAGTGGGCTAGCGGGAGCAGACCGGGTACGCAGTATTTT	CASSQQEWASGSRPGTQYF
-	TRBV6-1	TRBJ1-1	-	TGTGCCAGCAGTGAACTCCCGACAGGGAACACTGAAGCTTTCTTT	CASSELPTGNTEAFF
-	TRBV5-4	TRBJ1-3	TRBD1	TGTGCCAGCAGCCCCGGACAGGGGAACTCTGGAAACACCATATATTTT	CASSPGQGNSGNTIYF
-	TRBV29-1	TRBJ1-6	TRBD1	TGCAGCGTTCCCTACAGGGGGAATTCACCCCTCCACTTT	CSVPYRGNSPLHF
-	TRBV11-3	TRBJ1-1	TRBD1	TGTGCCAGCAACTCAGACAGGGGAGTTGGTGAAGCTTTCTTT	CASNSDRGVGEAFF
-	TRBV6-5	TRBJ2-7	-	TGTGCCAGCAGTAGGACCCTTGGAGGCTACGAGCAGTACTTC	CASSRTLGGYEQYF
-	TRBV7-6	TRBJ1-3	TRBD1	TGTGCCAGCAGCCGATCAGGGGGTAGTGGAAACACCATATATTTT	CASSRSGGSGNTIYF
-	TRBV19	TRBJ1-1	-	TGTGCCAGTAGTATACCCGCAGGGCGGAACACTGAAGCTTTCTTT	CASSIPAGRNTEAFF
-	TRBV30	TRBJ2-1	TRBD2	TGTGCCTGGAGTCGGGGGGGCAGCTCCTACAATGAGCAGTTCTTC	CAWSRGGSSYNEQFF
-	TRBV5-1	TRBJ2-2	TRBD1	TGCGCCAGCAGCCGACAGGGTGACACCGGGGAGCTGTTTTTT	CASSRQGDTGELFF
-	TRBV15	TRBJ2-1	TRBD2	TGTGCCACCAGCACATGGACTAGCGGGGGGGCAGACGAGCAGTTCTTC	CATSTWTSGGADEQFF
-	TRBV5-1	TRBJ1-1	TRBD1	TGCGCCAGCAGCTTTTTTGGCACACAGGGGACTGAAGCTTTCTTT	CASSFFGTQGTEAFF
once	TRBV7-2	TRBJ2-1	TRBD2	TGTGCCAGCAGCCTCGGGACTAGCGGGGGGTTGTATGAGCAGTTCTTC	CASSLGTSGGLYEQFF
-	TRBV7-9	TRBJ1-3	TRBD1	TGTGCCAGCAGCTTAGTGGGACAGGGTGGATTATCTGGAAACACCATATATTTT	CASSLVGQGGLSGNTIYF
-	TRBV20-1	TRBJ1-1	TRBD1	TGCAGCGGGACAGTTAACACTGAAGCTTTCTTT	CSGTVNTEAFF
-	TRBV6-1	TRBJ2-2	TRBD1	TGTGCCAGCAGTGGATACAGGGGGGACACCGGGGAGCTGTTTTTT	CASSGYRGDTGELFF